Listed below are T cell receptor beta chains from one sample, sequenced in a study of blood T cell repertoires in COVID-19. Assay used: immunoSEQ multiplex PCR; TCRdb lists only in-frame clones, some missing. The table lists roughly 65,000 clones, approximately 86% of them singletons. The sequencing input was peripheral blood. The source is a man aged 50 or older with acute or convalescent COVID-19. Both conserved end residues are part of each CDR3. The order of the fields is J gene, clone size, D gene, V gene, CDR3 DNA, CDR3 protein. The D gene is left open where the match is weak. The listing skips clone size in some rows; elsewhere it reads once, few, many or a size class.

>TRBJ2-2|once|TRBD1|TRBV2
TGTGCCAGCAGTGATACCGACAGGGGAACCGGGGAGCTGTTTTTT
CASSDTDRGTGELFF
>TRBJ2-1|.|.|TRBV5-1
TGCGCCAGCGATACGGGCAGGGGTTTTTACAATGAGCAGTTCTTC
CASDTGRGFYNEQFF
>TRBJ1-1|.|TRBD1|TRBV2
TGTGCCAGCACCACGGACAGGGAAACTGAAGCTTTCTTT
CASTTDRETEAFF
>TRBJ2-3|.|.|TRBV7-9
TGTGCCAGCAGCTTCTTACTTAGCACAGATACGCAGTATTTT
CASSFLLSTDTQYF
>TRBJ2-1|few|TRBD2|TRBV7-8
TGTGCCAGCAGCTTAGCGAGCGGGATCCTTAATGAGCAGTTCTTC
CASSLASGILNEQFF
>TRBJ2-7|.|TRBD2|TRBV25-1
TGTGCCAGCAAAGGGGCGGGGGCCTACGAGCAGTACTTC
CASKGAGAYEQYF
>TRBJ1-2|.|.|TRBV15
TGTGCCACCAGCAGAGGGACAGATTCGATCTATGGCTACACCTTC
CATSRGTDSIYGYTF
>TRBJ1-6|.|.|TRBV10-3
TGTGCCATCAGTGAGTCGATAACTCCTAATAATTCACCCCTCCACTTT
CAISESITPNNSPLHF
>TRBJ2-7|once|TRBD1|TRBV7-9
TGTGCCAGCACCCGAGTCCAGGACAGGTCTTACGAGCAGTACTTC
CASTRVQDRSYEQYF
>TRBJ1-6|.|TRBD1|TRBV28
TGTGCCAGCAGTTCACCTCCGACAGGGAGAGTCAATTCACCCCTCCACTTT
CASSSPPTGRVNSPLHF
>TRBJ2-1|.|.|TRBV29-1
TGCAGCGGCACCGGGACTCTGAATGAGCAGTTCTTC
CSGTGTLNEQFF
>TRBJ2-6|.|.|TRBV2
TGTGCCAGCAGGGGGAGCTCTGGGGCCAACGTCCTGACTTTC
CASRGSSGANVLTF
>TRBJ1-3|once|TRBD1|TRBV5-1
TGCGCCAGCAGCGGGACAGGGTTTTCTGGAAACACCATATATTTT
CASSGTGFSGNTIYF
>TRBJ1-1|.|TRBD1|TRBV29-1
TGCAGCGTTGGGGGACAGGGAACTAGAATGAACACTGAAGCTTTCTTT
CSVGGQGTRMNTEAFF
>TRBJ2-3|.|TRBD2|TRBV2
TGTGCCAGCAGTGTCCTAGCGGGAGTCCCAGATACGCAGTATTTT
CASSVLAGVPDTQYF
>TRBJ1-1|.|.|TRBV2
TGTGCCAGCAGTGGAGGAAATTTGAACACTGAAGCTTTCTTT
CASSGGNLNTEAFF